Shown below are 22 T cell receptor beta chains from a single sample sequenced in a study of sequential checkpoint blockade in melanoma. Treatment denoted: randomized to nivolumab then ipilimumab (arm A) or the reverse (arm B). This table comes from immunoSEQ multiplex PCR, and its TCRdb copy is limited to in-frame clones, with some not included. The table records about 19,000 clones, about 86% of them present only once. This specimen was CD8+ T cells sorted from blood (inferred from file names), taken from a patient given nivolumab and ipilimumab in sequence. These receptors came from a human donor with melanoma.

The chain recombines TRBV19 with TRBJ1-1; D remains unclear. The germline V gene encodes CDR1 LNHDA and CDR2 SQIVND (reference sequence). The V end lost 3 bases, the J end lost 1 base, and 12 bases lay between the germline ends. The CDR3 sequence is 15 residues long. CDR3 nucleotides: TGTGCCAGTAGTATCCACCATGGCTCGAACACTGAAGCTTTCTTT. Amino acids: CASSIHHGSNTEAFF.

The chain's CDR3 is CASSHRGDDEQYF. The CDR3 DNA is TGTGCCAGCAGCCACAGGGGAGATGACGAGCAGTACTTC. The chain has TRBV2 and TRBJ2-7; 7 nucleotides align to TRBD1. Trimming took 6 bases from V and 5 from J; bases not matched to a gene: 7. The CDR3 runs to 13 residues. Germline V gene sequence: CDR1 SNHLY, CDR2 FYNNEI.

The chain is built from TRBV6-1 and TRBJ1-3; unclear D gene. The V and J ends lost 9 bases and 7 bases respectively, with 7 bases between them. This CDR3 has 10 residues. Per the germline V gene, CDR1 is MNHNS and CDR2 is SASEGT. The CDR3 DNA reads TGTGCCAGTGGCGGCAACACCATATATTTT. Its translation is CASGGNTIYF.

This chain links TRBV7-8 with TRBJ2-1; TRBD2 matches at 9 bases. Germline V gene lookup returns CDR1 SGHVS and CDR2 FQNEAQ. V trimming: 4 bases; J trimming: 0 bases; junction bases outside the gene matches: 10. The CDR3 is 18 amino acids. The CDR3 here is CASSSFRGSGSSYNEQFF. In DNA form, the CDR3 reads TGTGCCAGCAGCTCCTTCAGAGGTAGCGGGAGCTCCTACAATGAGCAGTTCTTC. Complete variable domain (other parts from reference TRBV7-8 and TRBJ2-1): GAGVSQSPRYKVAKRGQDVALRCDPISGHVSLFWYQQALGQGPEFLTYFQNEAQLDKSGLPSDRFFAERPEGSVSTLKIQRTQQEDSAVYLCASSSFRGSGSSYNEQFFGPGTRLTVL.

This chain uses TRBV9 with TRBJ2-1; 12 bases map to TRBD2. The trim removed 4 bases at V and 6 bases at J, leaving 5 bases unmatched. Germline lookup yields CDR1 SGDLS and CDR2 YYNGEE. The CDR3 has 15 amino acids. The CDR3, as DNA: TGTGCCAGCAGCCCCCGACTAGCGGGAGCCAATGAGCAGTTCTTC. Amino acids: CASSPRLAGANEQFF.

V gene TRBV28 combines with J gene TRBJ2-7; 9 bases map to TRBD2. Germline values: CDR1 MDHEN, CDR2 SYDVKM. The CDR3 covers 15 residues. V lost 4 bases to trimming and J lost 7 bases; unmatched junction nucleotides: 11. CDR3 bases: TGTGCCAGCAGTTCCCGACTAGCGGTCGACGGGGAGCAGTACTTC. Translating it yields CASSSRLAVDGEQYF.

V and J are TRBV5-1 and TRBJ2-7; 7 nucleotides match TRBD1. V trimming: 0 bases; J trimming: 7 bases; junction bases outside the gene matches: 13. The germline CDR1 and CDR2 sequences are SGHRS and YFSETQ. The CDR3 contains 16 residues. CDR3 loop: CASSLAHLARRGEQYF. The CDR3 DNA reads TGCGCCAGCAGCTTGGCGCATTTGGCGCGCAGGGGGGAGCAGTACTTC.

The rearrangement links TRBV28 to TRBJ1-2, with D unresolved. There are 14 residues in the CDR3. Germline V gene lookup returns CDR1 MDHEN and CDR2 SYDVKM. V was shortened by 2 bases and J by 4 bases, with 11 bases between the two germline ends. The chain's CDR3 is CASSLGRSGYGYTF. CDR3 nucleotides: TGTGCCAGCAGTTTAGGAAGGTCGGGCTATGGCTACACCTTC.

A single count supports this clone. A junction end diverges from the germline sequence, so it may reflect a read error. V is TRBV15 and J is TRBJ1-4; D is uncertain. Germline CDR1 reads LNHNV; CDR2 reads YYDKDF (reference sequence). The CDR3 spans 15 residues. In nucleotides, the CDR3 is TGTGCCATCAGCCCGTCGCGGGTGGCTAATGAAAAACTGTTTTTT. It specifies CAISPSRVANEKLFF. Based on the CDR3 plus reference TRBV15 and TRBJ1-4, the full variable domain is DAMVIQNPRYQVTQFGKPVTLSCSQTLNHNVMYWYQQKSSQAPKLLFHYYDKDFNNEADTPDNFQSRRPNTSFCFLDIRSPGLGDTAMYLCAISPSRVANEKLFFGSGTQLSVL.

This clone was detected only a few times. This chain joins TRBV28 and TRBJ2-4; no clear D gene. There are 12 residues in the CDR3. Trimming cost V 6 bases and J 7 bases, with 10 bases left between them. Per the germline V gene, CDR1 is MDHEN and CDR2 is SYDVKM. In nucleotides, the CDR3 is TGTGCCAGCAGCCTAGAGACGAACATTCAGTACTTC. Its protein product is CASSLETNIQYF.

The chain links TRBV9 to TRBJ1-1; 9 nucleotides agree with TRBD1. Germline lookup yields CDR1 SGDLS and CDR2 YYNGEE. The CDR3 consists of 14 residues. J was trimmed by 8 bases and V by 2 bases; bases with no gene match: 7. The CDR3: CASSVFPGQGEAFF. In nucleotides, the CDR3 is TGTGCCAGCAGCGTCTTCCCCGGACAGGGGGAAGCTTTCTTT. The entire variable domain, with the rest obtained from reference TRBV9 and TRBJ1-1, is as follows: DSGVTQTPKHLITATGQRVTLRCSPRSGDLSVYWYQQSLDQGLQFLIQYYNGEERAKGNILERFSAQQFPDLHSELNLSSLELGDSALYFCASSVFPGQGEAFFGQGTRLTVV.

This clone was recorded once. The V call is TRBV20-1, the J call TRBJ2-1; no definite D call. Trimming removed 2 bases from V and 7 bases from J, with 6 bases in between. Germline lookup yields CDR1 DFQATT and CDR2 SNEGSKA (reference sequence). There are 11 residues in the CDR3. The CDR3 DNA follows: TGCAGTGCTAGAATAATTAATGAGCAGTTCTTC. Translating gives CSARIINEQFF.

The CDR3 region has the DNA TGTGCCAGCAGCTTAGGGTGGGACAGGGCCTACGAGCAGTACTTC. Translated, it gives CASSLGWDRAYEQYF. The chain joins TRBV7-2 to TRBJ2-5, with 9 bases fitting TRBD1. The J call may not be correct, given that the DNA end is closer to TRBJ2-7. CDR1 SGHTA and CDR2 FQGNSA come from the germline V gene. This CDR3 is 15 amino acids long.

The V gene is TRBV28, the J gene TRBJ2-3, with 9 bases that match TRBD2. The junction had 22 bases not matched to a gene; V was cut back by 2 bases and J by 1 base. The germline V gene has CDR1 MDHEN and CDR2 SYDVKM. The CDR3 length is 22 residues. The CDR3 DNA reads TGTGCCAGCAGTTTAGCCGCGGGGGGGCAGATATATTCCCCAACTGGCACAGATACGCAGTATTTT. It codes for CASSLAAGGQIYSPTGTDTQYF.

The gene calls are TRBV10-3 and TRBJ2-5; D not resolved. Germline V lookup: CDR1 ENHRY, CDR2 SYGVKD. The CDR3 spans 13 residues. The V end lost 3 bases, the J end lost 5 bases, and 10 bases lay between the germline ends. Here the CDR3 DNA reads TGTGCCATCAGTGACCCGGAGAGGGAGACCCAGTACTTC. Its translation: CAISDPERETQYF.

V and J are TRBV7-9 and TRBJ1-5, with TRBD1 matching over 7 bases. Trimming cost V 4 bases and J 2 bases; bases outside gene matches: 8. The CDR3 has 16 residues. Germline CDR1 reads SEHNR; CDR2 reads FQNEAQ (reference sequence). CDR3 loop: CASSSLTGHGNQPQHF. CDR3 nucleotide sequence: TGTGCCAGCAGCTCCTTGACAGGGCATGGCAATCAGCCCCAGCATTTT.

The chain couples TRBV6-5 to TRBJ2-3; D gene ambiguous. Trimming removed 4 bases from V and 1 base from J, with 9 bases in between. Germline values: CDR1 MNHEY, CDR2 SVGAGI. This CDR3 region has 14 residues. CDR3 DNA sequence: TGTGCCAGCAGTTTCCTCGGTCGCACAGATACGCAGTATTTT. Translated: CASSFLGRTDTQYF.

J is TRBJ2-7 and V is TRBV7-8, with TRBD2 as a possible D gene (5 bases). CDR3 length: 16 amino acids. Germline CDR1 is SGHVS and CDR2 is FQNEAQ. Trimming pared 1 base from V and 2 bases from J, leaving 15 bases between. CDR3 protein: CASSLGAGGLTYEQYF. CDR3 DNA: TGTGCCAGCAGCTTAGGGGCGGGCGGGCTTACCTACGAGCAGTACTTC.

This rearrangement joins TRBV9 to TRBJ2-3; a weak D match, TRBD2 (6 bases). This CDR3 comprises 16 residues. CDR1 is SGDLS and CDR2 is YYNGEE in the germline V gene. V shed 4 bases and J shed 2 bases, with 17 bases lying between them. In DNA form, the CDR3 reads TGTGCCAGCAGCACGGGCGGGAAGATCTTCACAGATACGCAGTATTTT. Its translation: CASSTGGKIFTDTQYF. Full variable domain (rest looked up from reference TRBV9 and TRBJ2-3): DSGVTQTPKHLITATGQRVTLRCSPRSGDLSVYWYQQSLDQGLQFLIQYYNGEERAKGNILERFSAQQFPDLHSELNLSSLELGDSALYFCASSTGGKIFTDTQYFGPGTRLTVL.

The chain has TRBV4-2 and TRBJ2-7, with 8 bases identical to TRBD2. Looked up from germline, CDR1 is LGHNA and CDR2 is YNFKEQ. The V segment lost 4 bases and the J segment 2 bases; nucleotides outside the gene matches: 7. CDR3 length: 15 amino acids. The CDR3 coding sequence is TGTGCCAGCAGCCCGAGGCTAGCGGGTGCCTACGAGCAGTACTTC. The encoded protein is CASSPRLAGAYEQYF.

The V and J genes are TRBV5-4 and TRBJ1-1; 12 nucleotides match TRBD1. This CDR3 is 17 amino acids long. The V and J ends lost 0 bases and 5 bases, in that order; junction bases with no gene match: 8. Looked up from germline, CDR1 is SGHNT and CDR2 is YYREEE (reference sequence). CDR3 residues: CASSLEGQGARYTEAFF. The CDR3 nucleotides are TGTGCCAGCAGCTTGGAGGGACAGGGGGCGCGTTATACTGAAGCTTTCTTT.

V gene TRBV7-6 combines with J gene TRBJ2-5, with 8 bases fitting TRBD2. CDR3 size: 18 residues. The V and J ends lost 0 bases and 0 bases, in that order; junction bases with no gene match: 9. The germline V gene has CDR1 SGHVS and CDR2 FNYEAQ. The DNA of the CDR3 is TGTGCCAGCAGCTTAGCGCCCGGAAAACTAGCGGACCAAGAGACCCAGTACTTC. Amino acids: CASSLAPGKLADQETQYF.